This T cell receptor (beta chain) was recovered during a study of CD8+CD57+ T cells in acquired aplastic anemia. Study in general: The mean DNA yield obtained from sorted CD4+ and CD8+ cells came to 3.2 ug. As sequenced from healthy donors, CD4+ cells averaged about 10 million reads.

Study outcomes and limitations: Researchers reported that CD8+ Simpson's diversity was not significantly different in patients versus controls.

Remarks on this clonotype: Its antigen is not identified.

The V gene lost 1 base and the J gene lost 10 bases, with 14 bases spanning the gap. This CDR3 has 14 residues. Per germline, CDR1 DFQATT and CDR2 SNEGSKA (reference sequence). Investigators profiled TCR beta VDJ and CDR3 from genomic DNA template. MiXCR, run by TCRdb on the reads, gives a single entry per CDR3 protein. The sample holds 150,000 or so distinct CDR3 sequences, around 60% seen once. The sequencing input was sorted CD4+, CD8+, or CD8+CD57+ T cells (not recorded which) from PBMCs. The source is a human donor in good health. The chain combines TRBV20-1 with TRBJ1-6; D gene unclear. CDR3 in DNA: TGCAGTGCTAGAGTGGCGGTAGGGCCATCACCCCTCCACTTT. Its protein product is CSARVAVGPSPLHF.